What follows describes a single TCR beta chain. Its matching antigen is unknown. Profiling relied on immunoSEQ multiplex PCR, and the TCRdb table lists in-frame clones only, not all of them. The sample shows about 3,300 clones, 78% of them seen only once. This CDR3 spans 15 amino acids. The junction had 7 bases not matched to a gene; V was cut back by 4 bases and J by 1 base. CDR1 and CDR2 from the germline V gene are SGHDT and YYEEEE. This sample is part of a study of brain metastases from non-small cell lung cancer. Regarding the study as a whole: Compared with their matched primary tumors, around 60% of brain metastases showed expanded T-cell clones.

The material sequenced was primary lung tumor tissue. The chain couples TRBV5-6 to TRBJ2-7; 8 positions match TRBD1. The TCR was taken from a donor aged 40 or older with non-small cell lung cancer. CDR3 DNA: TGTGCCAGCAGCATCCCGAGACAGGGGTCCTACGAGCAGTACTTC. Residues: CASSIPRQGSYEQYF.